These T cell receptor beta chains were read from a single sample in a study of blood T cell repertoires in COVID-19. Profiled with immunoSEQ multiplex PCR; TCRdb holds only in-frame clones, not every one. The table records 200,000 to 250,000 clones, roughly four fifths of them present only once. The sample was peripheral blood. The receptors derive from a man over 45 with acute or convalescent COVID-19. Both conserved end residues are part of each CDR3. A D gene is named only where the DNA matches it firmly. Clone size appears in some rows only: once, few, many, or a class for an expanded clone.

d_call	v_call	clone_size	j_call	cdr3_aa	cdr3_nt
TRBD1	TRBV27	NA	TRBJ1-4	CASSPGQGAGSEKLFF	TGTGCCAGCAGTCCCGGACAGGGGGCCGGCAGTGAAAAACTGTTTTTT
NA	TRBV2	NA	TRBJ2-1	CASEVEGHQRNEQFF	TGTGCCAGCGAGGTTGAGGGACACCAACGGAATGAGCAGTTCTTC
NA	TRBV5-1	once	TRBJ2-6	CASSTRGYSGANVLTF	TGCGCCAGCAGCACCCGCGGATACTCTGGGGCCAACGTCCTGACTTTC
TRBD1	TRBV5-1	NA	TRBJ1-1	CASSQQGAGNTEAFF	TGCGCCAGCAGCCAACAGGGGGCCGGGAACACTGAAGCTTTCTTT
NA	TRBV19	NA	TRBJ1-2	CASTSTGLSGYTF	TGTGCCAGTACCTCGACAGGTTTAAGTGGCTACACCTTC
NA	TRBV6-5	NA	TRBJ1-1	CASSGGQWNTEAFF	TGTGCCAGCAGCGGGGGTCAGTGGAACACTGAAGCTTTCTTT
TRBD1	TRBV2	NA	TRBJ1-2	CASSLLTGVQDGYTF	TGTGCCAGCAGTCTTCTGACAGGGGTCCAGGATGGCTACACCTTC
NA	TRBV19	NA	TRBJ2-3	CASSDRTDTQYF	TGTGCCAGTAGTGACAGGACAGATACGCAGTATTTT
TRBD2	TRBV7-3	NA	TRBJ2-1	CASSKLAGGWNEQFF	TGTGCCAGCAGCAAACTAGCGGGGGGCTGGAATGAGCAGTTCTTC
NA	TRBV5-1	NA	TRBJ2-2	CASSLGGGGTGELFF	TGCGCCAGCAGCTTGGGCGGCGGTGGTACCGGGGAGCTGTTTTTT
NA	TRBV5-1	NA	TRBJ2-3	CASGLSGSTDTQYF	TGCGCCAGCGGCTTGAGCGGAAGCACAGATACGCAGTATTTT
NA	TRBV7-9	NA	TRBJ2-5	CASSLVRETQYF	TGTGCCAGCAGTTTAGTCCGGGAGACCCAGTACTTC
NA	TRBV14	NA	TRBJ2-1	CASSPPRTYNEQFF	TGTGCCAGCAGCCCTCCCCGGACTTACAATGAGCAGTTCTTC
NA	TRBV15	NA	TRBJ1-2	CATSSTGDYGYTF	TGTGCCACCAGCAGTACGGGGGACTATGGCTACACCTTC
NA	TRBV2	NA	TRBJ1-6	CASTGRDDSPLHF	TGTGCCAGCACAGGCAGAGACGATTCACCCCTCCACTTT
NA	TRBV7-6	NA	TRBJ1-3	CASSSRGAEDTIYF	TGTGCCAGCAGCTCCCGGGGGGCGGAAGACACCATATATTTT
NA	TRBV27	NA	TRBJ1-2	CASSLFWRSGDTNYGYTF	TGTGCCAGCAGTTTATTTTGGCGGTCAGGGGATACTAACTATGGCTACACCTTC
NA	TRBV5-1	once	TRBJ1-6	CASSIGSYNSPLHF	TGCGCCAGCAGCATAGGGAGTTATAATTCACCCCTCCACTTT
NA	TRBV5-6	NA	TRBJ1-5	CASSRRSSNQPQHF	TGTGCCAGCAGCCGGAGATCGTCCAATCAGCCCCAGCATTTT
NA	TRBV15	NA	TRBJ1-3	CATSRTGRVSGNTIYF	TGTGCCACCAGCAGAACAGGACGGGTCTCTGGAAACACCATATATTTT
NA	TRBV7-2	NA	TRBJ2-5	CASSLASTVGETQYF	TGTGCCAGCAGCTTAGCTTCGACAGTGGGAGAGACCCAGTACTTC
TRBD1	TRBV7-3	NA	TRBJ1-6	CASSYGTGEVSPLHF	TGTGCCAGCAGCTACGGGACAGGGGAAGTGTCACCCCTCCACTTT
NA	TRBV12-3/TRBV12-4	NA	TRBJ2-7	CASRGSSYEQYF	TGTGCCAGCAGGGGGAGCTCCTACGAGCAGTACTTC
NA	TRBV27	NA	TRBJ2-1	CASSLELDSYNEQFF	TGTGCCAGCAGTTTAGAACTAGACTCCTACAATGAGCAGTTCTTC
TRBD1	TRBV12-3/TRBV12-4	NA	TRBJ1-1	CASSINRGTEAFF	TGTGCCAGCAGCATAAACAGGGGGACTGAAGCTTTCTTT
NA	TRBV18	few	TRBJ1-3	CASSPGSGGNTIYF	TGTGCCAGCTCACCGGGGAGTGGGGGAAACACCATATATTTT